The source of this TCR beta chain is a study of cytomegalovirus exposure and HLA in healthy donors (dated by TCRdb to the late 2010s). At the level of the whole study: In an earlier analysis of roughly 500 of the donors, 276 Gb of sequence data and just under 120 million unique TCR beta sequences from approximately 180 million T cells were reported. About 320 gigabases of sequencing data and some 85 million unique TCR sequences were included in an early release covering 550 to 800 HLA-typed donors. Of the roughly 390 genotyped donors, 75% to 85% were placed in the genetic ancestry cluster associated with self-reported Caucasian donors. The study was designed to test whether signatures of past pathogen exposure could be identified by cataloging public T cell receptors. Using immunosequencing, the study profiled T cell repertoires from approximately 700 subjects and related those repertoires to cytomegalovirus serostatus. Along with the approximately 650-subject first cohort, a separate validation cohort of roughly 110 different subjects was used. To predict cytomegalovirus infection status, the study brought together high-throughput TCR immunosequencing, statistical association of individual TCRs with disease status, and machine learning. A later analysis re-analyzed previously published TCR beta repertoires from 660 or so donors and added high-resolution HLA genotyping to study TCR occurrence patterns. Rather than drawing on any new phenotypic data, the later analysis identified candidate immune exposures from TCR beta sequences and the way those sequences occurred across donors. To decide whether each TCR beta V gene segment behaved as functional or pseudogenic, an earlier analysis of several hundred of the donors relied on high-throughput TCR beta sequencing. Donor age, sex, ethnicity and CMV serostatus were compiled together with the repertoire data. In a later genetic analysis, genome-wide SNP genotypes for about 55% of the roughly 700 donors were used, and that subset was treated as a discovery cohort. Every discovery cohort repertoire had been produced on one sequencing platform. Both class I and class II loci were covered by HLA typing, at four-digit resolution. Typing coverage differed by locus: A, B, C, DRB1 and DQB1 were typed in about 629-640 donors, DQA1 in about 550, DPA1 in some 570, and DPB1 in just under 490. Because of strong linkage in the cohort, a few DR-DQ haplotypes were treated as single units for association and clustering. Among about 370 genotyped donors of the cohort, an average of around 250,000 unique TCR beta nucleotide sequences was sequenced per donor, of which about 18% were non-productive. The paper's findings and limits, for the study overall: Compared with the approximately 720-donor mean, donors in an Asian-associated ancestry cluster had fewer N-insertions in productive TCRs, according to a later genetic analysis. A cluster of highly shared sequence variants was judged likely to be a technical artifact of the sequencing pipeline. The only immune exposure information available for the cohort was CMV serostatus. Linkage disequilibrium might explain the correlated functional status among segregating V segments, but an unknown experimental factor could not be excluded. A later analysis found that HLA-associated TCR beta chains were more clonally expanded and had lower generation probabilities than equally common non-associated chains. Assigning TCR associations to individual alleles was difficult when HLA alleles, especially DR and DQ, strongly co-occurred. In a later genetic analysis, a missense DCLRE1C variant was associated with V-gene and J-gene trimming of TCR beta chains, and the association was replicated in an independent cohort. The earlier analysis of 587 of the donors excluded about 16 rarely observed V segments, including chromosome 9 orphons, because counts were too low. In the study, approximately 160 TCR beta chains were listed as associated with cytomegalovirus. The classifier was reported to diagnose cytomegalovirus status with high specificity and sensitivity in both the original cohort and the validation cohort. The cohort was sequenced for TCR beta chains only, and without alpha or paired-chain data the features that could be detected were limited. Because the 87-base-pair reads could not distinguish some IMGT-functional V segments, including TRBV6-2 and TRBV6-3, those segments were excluded. Specific HLA alleles were associated with 15,000 to 20,000 TCR beta sequences at a false discovery rate of 0.05 in a later analysis. Most TCR sequences were seen in very few donors, while some public TCRs were found in many individuals. Because HLA typing was unavailable for some donors at each locus, only the typed subset was used in association tests. The presence/absence analyses assumed that sequencing depth was roughly uniform across donors, and that assumption may not be true. In a later analysis, most CMV-associated TCR beta chains were found to appear HLA-restricted, with HLA associations seemingly driven largely by CMV exposure. The authors suggested that the approach could potentially be extended to other disease states and immunological phenotypes. A further reported finding was that TCR beta sequences accurately predicted the HLA-A and HLA-B alleles for most subjects in the first cohort. Three of the identified cytomegalovirus-associated TCR beta chains were confirmed in vitro to be specific for cytomegalovirus antigens. Several of the top co-occurrence clusters appeared to be linked to parvovirus B19, influenza, CMV and Epstein-Barr virus, according to a later analysis. In an earlier analysis of 587 of the donors, most TCR beta V segments were observed in productive rearrangements about 87% or about 30% of the time, broadly matching IMGT annotations. A later analysis found that TCR association rates varied across HLA loci, with DRB1 alleles showing the most associated TCRs and HLA-C alleles the fewest.

The cohort was made up of 666 healthy bone marrow donors. At the time of sampling, every cohort member was nominally healthy, though immune exposures that went unrecorded were likely present. The donor tested CMV seronegative, placing the donor among the 350 to 400 seronegative members of the cohort. Every donor gave a peripheral blood sample, and the peripheral blood mononuclear cells from that sample were used for TCR beta sequencing. Genomic DNA was extracted from the blood cell samples with the Qiagen DNeasy Blood Extraction Kit. The germline V gene supplies CDR1 MNHEY and CDR2 SVGAGI. Ends trimmed: V by 5 bases, J by 3 bases; bases unmatched to a gene: 5. The CDR3 measures 15 amino acids from cysteine to phenylalanine. The sequence is cut down to CDR3 DNA, 45 bases in frame from base 1. Libraries were built with the immunoSEQ multiplex PCR assay. For the multiplex PCR, a mixture combining 60 forward primers for TCR Vbeta segments and 13 reverse primers for TCR Jbeta segments was used. A multiplex PCR assay on genomic DNA amplified the CDR3 region of rearranged TCR beta genes. On the Illumina HiSeq System, the amplified TCR beta libraries were sequenced as 87-base-pair reads. In the paper's pipeline: A later analysis tallied roughly 78 million unique TCR beta chains across the roughly 610 repertoires, and approximately 12 million of those chains were shared by two or more donors. Raw reads were error-corrected and collapsed into unique sequences with a nearest-neighbor algorithm that merged closely related sequences to remove PCR and sequencing errors. To assign V, D and J gene segments, CDR3 sequences were aligned to IMGT reference sequences. Each retained sequence needed at least a six-nucleotide match to both a V gene segment and a J gene segment. Rearrangements were classified as productive when the CDR3 lacked stop codons and remained in frame with V and J, and all other rearrangements were classified as non-productive. Following IMGT convention, CDR3 was defined as the stretch from the second conserved V-encoded cysteine to the conserved J-encoded phenylalanine. Sequences without an unambiguous match to a single V gene segment were excluded from the earlier analysis of 450 to 650 of the donors. In an earlier analysis of approximately 610 of the donors, V segments were called functional above 56.7% productive rearrangements and were called segregating when the between-donor standard deviation exceeded 5%. A statistical classification framework was built for diagnosing cytomegalovirus status from the catalog of TCR beta chain sequences. V and J gene assignment, in a later analysis, came from comparing TCR nucleotide sequences with IMGT/GENE-DB human TR gene sequences. A later analysis assigned CDR3 sequences and most-parsimonious VDJ recombination scenarios with the TCRdist pipeline. A later analysis defined each TCR beta chain by its CDR3 amino acid sequence plus V-gene family, and excluded reads lacking a unique V-gene family. As a way to deal with suspected cross-contamination and a sequencing artifact, a later analysis dropped roughly 600 nucleotide sequences that were highly shared and had low generation probability. In a later analysis, a clonal expansion index for each public chain was calculated from normalized within-repertoire ranks of inferred template counts. In a later analysis, generation probabilities were computed using a VDJ recombination model fitted to out-of-frame rearrangements, and the results were checked against IGoR. A later analysis scored TCR-TCR, TCR-HLA and TCR-CMV co-occurrence with hypergeometric tests, applying a repertoire-size bias correction to TCR pairs. In a later analysis, false discovery rates were estimated by permuting HLA or CMV assignments 20 times. In a later analysis, co-occurring TCRs were grouped using DBSCAN, with TCRdist sequence similarity added in when clustering inside HLA-allele-positive subsets. Repertoires with fewer than 30,000 or more than 120,000 public chains were left out of co-occurrence clustering, as were about 5 repertoires with anomalous nucleotide sharing. The table comes from immuneACCESS by way of TCRdb, which keeps in-frame sequences with V and J called. Part of the clones is missing from these tables; in studies checked, under half for an unresolved V gene and the rest for unknown reasons. D and trimming were read from the DNA, whereas the V and J calls and clone size are those reported in that table. The sample table lists around 140,000 clones, 50% to 75% of them with a count of one. 2% to 2.5% of the sample lies in the top ten.

Concerning this clone: This receptor's antigen is unknown. Within one base of it there is no much larger clone, and no base qualities were kept.

The rearranged segments are TRBV6-5 and TRBJ2-2; a stretch of 8 junction bases matches TRBD2. This sequence was found in a woman in her forties in good health and CMV-seronegative. Sequenced sample: PBMCs. The sequenced DNA is TGTGCCAGCAGTACCACCGGGAGGGACACCGGGGAGCTGTTTTTT. It translates to CASSTTGRDTGELFF.